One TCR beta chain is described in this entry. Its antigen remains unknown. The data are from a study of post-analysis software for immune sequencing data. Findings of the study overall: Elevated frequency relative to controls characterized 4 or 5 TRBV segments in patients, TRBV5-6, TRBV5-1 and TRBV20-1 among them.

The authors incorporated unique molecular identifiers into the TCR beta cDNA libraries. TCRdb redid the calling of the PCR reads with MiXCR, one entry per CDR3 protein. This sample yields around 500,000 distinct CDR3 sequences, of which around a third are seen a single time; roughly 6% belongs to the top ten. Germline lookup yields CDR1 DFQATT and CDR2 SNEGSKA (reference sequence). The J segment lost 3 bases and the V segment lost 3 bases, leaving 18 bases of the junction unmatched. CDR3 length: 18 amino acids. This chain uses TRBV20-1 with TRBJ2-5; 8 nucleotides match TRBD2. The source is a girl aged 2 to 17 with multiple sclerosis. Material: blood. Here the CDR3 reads CSASLSVRRGVLKETQYF. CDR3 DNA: TGCAGTGCTAGTCTATCTGTCAGGCGGGGGGTGCTAAAAGAGACCCAGTACTTC.